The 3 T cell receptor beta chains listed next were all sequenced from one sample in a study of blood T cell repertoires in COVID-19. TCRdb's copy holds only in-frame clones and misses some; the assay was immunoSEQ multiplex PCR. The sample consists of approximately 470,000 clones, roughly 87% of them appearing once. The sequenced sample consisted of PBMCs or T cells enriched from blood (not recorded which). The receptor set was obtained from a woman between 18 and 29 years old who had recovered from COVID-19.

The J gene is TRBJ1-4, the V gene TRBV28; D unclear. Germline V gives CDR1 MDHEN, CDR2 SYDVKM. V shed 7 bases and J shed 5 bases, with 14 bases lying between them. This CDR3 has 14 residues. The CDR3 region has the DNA TGTGCCAGCACCCCGGAGGGCGTAAATGAAAAACTGTTTTTT. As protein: CASTPEGVNEKLFF.

CDR3 DNA sequence: TGCGCCAGCAGCTCGATCTTGACAGGGTCACCCCTCCACTTT. Residues: CASSSILTGSPLHF. V gene TRBV5-1 combines with J gene TRBJ1-6; 7 positions agree with TRBD1. This CDR3 has 14 amino acids. After removal of 3 bases from V and 10 bases from J, the junction contained 7 bases not matched to a gene. The germline V gene encodes CDR1 SGHRS and CDR2 YFSETQ.

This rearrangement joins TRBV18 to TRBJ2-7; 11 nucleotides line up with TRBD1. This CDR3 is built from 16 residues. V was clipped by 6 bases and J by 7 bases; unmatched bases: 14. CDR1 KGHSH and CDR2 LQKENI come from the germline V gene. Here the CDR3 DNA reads TGTGCCAGCTCCCGGGGGCTCGGACAGGGGGCAGATGAGCAGTACTTC. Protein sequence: CASSRGLGQGADEQYF.